Sequencing of this T cell receptor beta chain was carried out in a study of Ad26.COV2.S vaccination and SARS-CoV-2 variants (dated by TCRdb to the early 2020s). Study-level background: TCRbeta repertoire sequencing was used to assess the specificity and breadth of SARS-CoV-2-reactive T cell receptors after Ad26.COV2.S vaccination. The TCR-sequenced set comprised around 30 samples: around 20 Ad26.COV2.S vaccine recipients, 5 placebo recipients and 8 SARS-CoV-2 convalescent individuals. The investigation overall reported the following: Substantial breadth of spike-specific CD8+ and CD4+ T cell responses was reported after vaccination. Vaccine and placebo recipients had similar non-spike TCR breadth, a finding consistent with the vaccine containing only spike. Higher spike-specific TCR breadth was observed in Ad26.COV2.S recipients than in placebo recipients (P = 0.0014). The authors noted that total T cell responses may have been underestimated by the TCR breadth and depth analyses.

The label giving this sample's time point can be read as: individuals recovered from natural SARS-CoV-2 infection. The immunoSEQ Assay was the method used to sequence TCRbeta CDR3 regions. After extraction, genomic DNA underwent amplification by bias-controlled multiplex PCR, followed by high-throughput sequencing. The original methods were these. To quantify the absolute abundance of every unique TCRbeta CDR3 region, sequences were collapsed and filtered. Usable DNA was measured by amplifying reference genes present in all nucleated cells, and TCRbeta template counts were normalized to that usable DNA to estimate T cell fraction. Repertoire TCRs were annotated as SARS-CoV-2-specific when V gene, CDR3 amino acid sequence and J gene were exactly matched to a known reactive TCR set. The reference SARS-CoV-2 TCR set was obtained from MIRA and was filtered for enrichment in COVID-19-positive ImmuneCODE repertoires, whereby public or cross-reactive TCRs were removed. Drawing on the MIRA antigens, annotated TCRs were analysed further at the level of specific ORF or position within ORF. Breadth was defined as annotated unique rearrangements over total unique productive rearrangements; depth was the summed frequency of those rearrangements. Two-sided Wilcoxon rank-sum tests were used to compare TCR breadth between groups. TCRdb retrieved this table from immuneACCESS and kept in-frame rearrangements only. Not all clones are present; in checked studies, unresolved V genes account for under half, and no reason is known for the remainder. That table gives V, J and clone size, and the DNA gave D and trimming. The sample has 97,000 or so clones on record, about 78% of them singletons. The ten top clones hold 17% of the sample.

About this clone itself: No cognate antigen has been identified for it. The junction departs from the called germline gene at one end, perhaps through a read error.

CDR1 and CDR2, per the germline V gene (reference sequence), are DFQATT and SNEGSKA. The CDR3 spans 11 residues, from the cysteine through the phenylalanine. Only the CDR3 DNA stays, 33 bases, in frame from base 1. Sequencing was performed on peripheral blood, taken after recovery from COVID-19. The TCR originated in a human donor who had recovered from COVID-19. Recombination connected TRBV20-1 to TRBJ2-3; the D region may be TRBD1 or TRBD2, each matching 6 bases equally. The base sequence is TGCAGTTCTAGGGGGGCGAATACGCAGTATTTT. This codes for CSSRGANTQYF.